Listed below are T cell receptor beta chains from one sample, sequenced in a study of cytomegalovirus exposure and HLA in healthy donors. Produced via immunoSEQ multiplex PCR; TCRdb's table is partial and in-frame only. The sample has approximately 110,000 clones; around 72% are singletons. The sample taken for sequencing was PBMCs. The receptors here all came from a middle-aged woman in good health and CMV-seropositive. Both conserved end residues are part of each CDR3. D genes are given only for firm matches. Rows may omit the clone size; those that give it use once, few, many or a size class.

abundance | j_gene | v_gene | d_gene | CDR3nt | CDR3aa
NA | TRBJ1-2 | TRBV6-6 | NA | TGTGCCAGCAGCGGGGGGAAGGTTGGCTACACCTTC | CASSGGKVGYTF
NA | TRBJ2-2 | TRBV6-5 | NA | TGTGCCAGCAGTTACGGCGGAAACACCGGGGAGCTGTTTTTT | CASSYGGNTGELFF
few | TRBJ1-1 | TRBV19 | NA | TGTGCCAGTAGGCAACAGGGTACTGAAGCTTTCTTT | CASRQQGTEAFF
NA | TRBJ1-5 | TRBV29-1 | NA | TGCAGCGTTGCCGAGGCAGGGAGGGATCAGCCCCAGCATTTT | CSVAEAGRDQPQHF
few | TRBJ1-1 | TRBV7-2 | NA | TGTGCCACCCAGGCGGGTACACTGCAAGCTTTCTTT | CATQAGTLQAFF
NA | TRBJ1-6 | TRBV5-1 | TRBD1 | TGCGCCAGCAGCTCGACAGGGACGAATTCACCCCTCCACTTT | CASSSTGTNSPLHF
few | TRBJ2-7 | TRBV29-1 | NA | TGCAGCGTCCTCGGCGGGACAGCCTTGGAGCAGTACTTC | CSVLGGTALEQYF
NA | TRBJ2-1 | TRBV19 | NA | TGTGCCAGTATGGGCAGCTACAATGAGCAGTTCTTC | CASMGSYNEQFF
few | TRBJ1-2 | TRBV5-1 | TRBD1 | TGCGCCAGCAGCTTCGGGCGGGACAGGGGGAATGGCTACACCTTC | CASSFGRDRGNGYTF
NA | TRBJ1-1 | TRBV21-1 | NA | TGTGCCAGCAGCAAAGCGAAGGACAGGAAGCCGACTGAAGCTTTCTTT | CASSKAKDRKPTEAFF
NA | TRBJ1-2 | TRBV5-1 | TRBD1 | TGCGCCAGCAGCTTGGAAGGGACAGCCGACTACTATGGCTACACCTTC | CASSLEGTADYYGYTF
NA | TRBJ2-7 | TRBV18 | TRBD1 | TGTGCCAGCTCACCTCTCACGACAGGGGACTACGAGCAGTACTTC | CASSPLTTGDYEQYF
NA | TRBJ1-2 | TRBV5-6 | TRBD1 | TGTGCCAGCAGCTTGGGACAGGGGCATGGCTACACCTTC | CASSLGQGHGYTF
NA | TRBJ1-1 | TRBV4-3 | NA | TGCGCCAGCAGCCAAGACGACAGGAGTACAAACACTGAAGCTTTCTTT | CASSQDDRSTNTEAFF
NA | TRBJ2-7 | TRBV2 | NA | TGTGCCAGCAGAGACAGTAGCTCCTACGAGCAGTACTTC | CASRDSSSYEQYF
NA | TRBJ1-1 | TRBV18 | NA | TGTGCCAGCTCACCGGGGTCGCGGGAGAACACTGAAGCTTTCTTT | CASSPGSRENTEAFF
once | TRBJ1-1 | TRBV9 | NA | TGTGCCAGCAGCGGATCTAGGGGGAACACTGAAGCTTTCTTT | CASSGSRGNTEAFF
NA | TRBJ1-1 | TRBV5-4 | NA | TGTGCCAGCAGCTTCGGGGACTCGGACCGCCGTGGAGCTTTCTTT | CASSFGDSDRRGAFF
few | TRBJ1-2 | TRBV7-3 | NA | TGTGCCAGCAGCCAGACCGGACAGTCTAACTATGGCTACACCTTC | CASSQTGQSNYGYTF
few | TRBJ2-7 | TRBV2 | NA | TGTGCCAGCGGCCTTGGCGAGCAGTACTTC | CASGLGEQYF
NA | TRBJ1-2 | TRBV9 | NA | TGTGCCAGCAGCCCCCGCCGCGAAAACTATGGCTACACCTTC | CASSPRRENYGYTF
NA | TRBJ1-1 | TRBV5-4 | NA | TGTGCCAGCAGCCCGGGGGAGGGAGACACTGAAGCTTTCTTT | CASSPGEGDTEAFF
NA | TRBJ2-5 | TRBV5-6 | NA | TGTGCCAGCAGCTTTCCCGGGGAGACCCAGTACTTC | CASSFPGETQYF
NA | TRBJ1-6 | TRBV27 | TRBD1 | TGTGCCAGCAGTCGGACAGGGTCTTATTCACCCCTCCACTTT | CASSRTGSYSPLHF
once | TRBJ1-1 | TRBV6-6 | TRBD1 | TGTGCCAGTGTATCAGGGGGCACTGAAGCTTTCTTT | CASVSGGTEAFF
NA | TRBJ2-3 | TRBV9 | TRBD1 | TGTGCCAGCAGCGTAAATACAGGGGGCTTAGATACGCAGTATTTT | CASSVNTGGLDTQYF
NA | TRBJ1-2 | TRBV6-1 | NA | TGTGCCAGCAGTGAACCCCCGGGCTATGGCTACACCTTC | CASSEPPGYGYTF
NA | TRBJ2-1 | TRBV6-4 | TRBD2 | TGTGCCAGCAGGACTAGCGGGGGGGCGTCCTACAATGAGCAGTTCTTC | CASRTSGGASYNEQFF
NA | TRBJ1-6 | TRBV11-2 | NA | TGTGCCAGCAGCTTCCGACATCGAGGGTCCTATAATTCACCCCTCCACTTT | CASSFRHRGSYNSPLHF
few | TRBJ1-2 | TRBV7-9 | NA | TGTGCCAGCAGCCCCGTTGGTGGAGGGGATGGCTACACCTTC | CASSPVGGGDGYTF
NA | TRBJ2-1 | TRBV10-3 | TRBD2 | TGTGCCATCAGTGAGAGGGGACTACCCTCTGATGAGCAGTTCTTC | CAISERGLPSDEQFF